Shown below are 23 T cell receptor beta chains from a single sample sequenced in a study of OX40 agonist ivuxolimab in advanced cancers. Sequenced by immunoSEQ multiplex PCR; TCRdb stores in-frame clones only, minus some. The sample carries 30,000 to 40,000 clones, over 85% recorded once. The sample was CD4+ or CD8+ T cells sorted from blood, taken in a trial of the OX40 agonist ivuxolimab. The receptor source for this set is an adult with an advanced solid tumor such as melanoma, head and neck, liver or kidney cancer.

The chain employs TRBV30 and TRBJ2-7; D may be TRBD1 (6 bases). Trimming took off 0 bases at V and 5 bases at J, with 11 bases between the two ends. CDR1 and CDR2 (germline): GTSNPN, SVGIG (reference sequence). The CDR3 has 13 amino acids. The CDR3 DNA is TGTGCCTGGAGTGTACAGGGAAGCCACGAGCAGTACTTC. Translated, it gives CAWSVQGSHEQYF.

V gene TRBV29-1 combines with J gene TRBJ1-5; D is unresolved. Germline-derived CDR1 and CDR2 are SQVTM and ANQGSEA. The germline V and J ends were trimmed by 1 base and 5 bases, with 12 bases remaining between them. The CDR3 has 14 amino acids. The DNA of the CDR3 is TGCAGCGTTGAAGGAACAACAGAAGATCAGCCCCAGCATTTT. The encoded protein is CSVEGTTEDQPQHF.

The V and J genes are TRBV7-9 and TRBJ2-2, with D possibly TRBD2 on 6 matching bases. The CDR3 extends over 15 amino acids. V lost 5 bases, J lost 3 bases, and 13 bases lay in between. Germline V gene data show CDR1 as SEHNR and CDR2 as FQNEAQ (reference sequence). CDR3 loop: CASSLRGGDTGELFF. DNA for the CDR3: TGTGCCAGCAGCCTCCGGGGAGGAGACACCGGGGAGCTGTTTTTT.

The V gene is TRBV14, the J gene TRBJ2-7; D uncertain. V was cut by 2 bases and J by 3 bases, with 8 bases left in between. The V gene's germline CDR1 is SGHDN and CDR2 FVKESK. The CDR3 is 13 amino acids. This chain's CDR3 is CASSQLRGYEQYF. Written as DNA, the CDR3 is TGTGCCAGCAGCCAACTTAGAGGCTACGAGCAGTACTTC.

This chain joins TRBV2 and TRBJ2-1, with TRBD2 matching 7 bases. Germline values: CDR1 SNHLY, CDR2 FYNNEI. The CDR3 runs 15 residues. Trimming cost V 1 base and J 0 bases; bases outside gene matches: 0. The CDR3 sequence is CASSEGGGSYNEQFF. The DNA for the CDR3 is TGTGCCAGCAGTGAAGGCGGGGGCTCCTACAATGAGCAGTTCTTC. The whole variable domain, filled in from reference TRBV2 and TRBJ2-1, reads EPEVTQTPSHQVTQMGQEVILRCVPISNHLYFYWYRQILGQKVEFLVSFYNNEISEKSEIFDDQFSVERPDGSNFTLKIRSTKLEDSAMYFCASSEGGGSYNEQFFGPGTRLTVL.

V and J are TRBV6-1 and TRBJ2-5; TRBD1 might be the D (5 bases). Germline V gives CDR1 MNHNS, CDR2 SASEGT. V was shortened by 10 bases and J by 8 bases, with 23 bases between the two germline ends. The CDR3 is made up of 14 amino acids. CDR3: CATTTEPIINTQYF. The CDR3 DNA reads TGTGCCACCACGACAGAACCGATCATTAACACCCAGTACTTC.

This sequence joins TRBV7-6 and TRBJ2-7; the D gene is possibly TRBD2 (6 bases). The CDR3 has 13 residues. Per germline, CDR1 SGHVS and CDR2 FNYEAQ. V lost 3 bases to trimming and J lost 2 bases, with 8 bases between them. DNA of the CDR3: TGTGCCAGCAGCTTTGGCGGGACCTACGAGCAGTACTTC. It translates to CASSFGGTYEQYF. The complete variable domain, with remaining parts taken from reference TRBV7-6 and TRBJ2-7, reads GAGVSQSPRYKVTKRGQDVALRCDPISGHVSLYWYRQALGQGPEFLTYFNYEAQQDKSGLPNDRFSAERPEGSISTLTIQRTEQRDSAMYRCASSFGGTYEQYFGPGTRLTVT.

The chain links TRBV10-3 to TRBJ2-2, with D unclear. The germline gives CDR1 ENHRY, CDR2 SYGVKD. V was cut by 10 bases and J by 1 base, with 7 bases left in between. This CDR3 has 12 amino acids. DNA of the CDR3: TGTGCCACCTCCCAGAACACCGGGGAGCTGTTTTTT. Translation: CATSQNTGELFF.

This chain links TRBV5-4 with TRBJ2-2; D remains unclear. V lost 2 bases to trimming and J lost 4 bases, with 9 bases between them. CDR3 length: 14 residues. Germline values: CDR1 SGHNT, CDR2 YYREEE (reference sequence). The CDR3 bases are TGTGCCAGCAGCTTTGGGCAGTCCACCGGGGAGCTGTTTTTT. Translating it yields CASSFGQSTGELFF.

J is TRBJ1-4 and V is TRBV12-5; no clear D gene. The CDR3 runs to 14 residues. V was pared by 4 bases and J by 8 bases, with 14 bases between. CDR1 and CDR2 from the germline V gene are LGHNT and FRNRAP. The CDR3 is CASGSLVENEKLFF. In nucleotides, the CDR3 is TGTGCTAGTGGTTCCCTCGTGGAAAACGAAAAACTGTTTTTT. Full variable domain (outside the CDR3, taken from reference TRBV12-5 and TRBJ1-4): DARVTQTPRHKVTEMGQEVTMRCQPILGHNTVFWYRQTMMQGLELLAYFRNRAPLDDSGMPKDRFSAEMPDATLATLKIQPSEPRDSAVYFCASGSLVENEKLFFGSGTQLSVL.

The chain joins TRBV6-5 to TRBJ2-1; 8 bases map to TRBD1. CDR1 is MNHEY and CDR2 is SVGAGI in the germline V gene. Trimming cost V 10 bases and J 6 bases; bases outside gene matches: 8. The CDR3 totals 13 residues. CDR3 nucleotides: TGTGCCACCACGGACAGGGCTCTCAATGAGCAGTTCTTC. Translation gives CATTDRALNEQFF.

The chain joins TRBV28 to TRBJ1-4, with no clear D. This CDR3 has 13 residues. The V gene's germline CDR1 is MDHEN and CDR2 SYDVKM. V lost 6 bases and J 8 bases, leaving 13 bases between the germline ends. The CDR3 sequence: CASRTTTGEKLFF. For the CDR3, the DNA is TGTGCCAGCAGAACCACCACCGGGGAAAAACTGTTTTTT.

The V and J genes are TRBV6-5 and TRBJ2-1, with no clear D. This CDR3 is built from 14 residues. The V end lost 7 bases, the J end lost 7 bases, and 17 bases lay between the germline ends. In germline, CDR1 is MNHEY, CDR2 SVGAGI. The CDR3 reads CASTSHEAVNEQFF. CDR3 nucleotides: TGTGCCAGCACCTCTCACGAGGCTGTTAATGAGCAGTTCTTC.

This clone was seen a few times. The V gene is TRBV28, the J gene TRBJ2-7, with a weak D call TRBD2 (6 bases). The CDR3 has 11 amino acids. Trimming took 5 bases from V and 9 from J, leaving 11 bases between them. Germline V gives CDR1 MDHEN, CDR2 SYDVKM. CDR3: CASSAPEGQYF. CDR3 sequence (DNA): TGTGCCAGCAGTGCCCCGGAGGGGCAGTACTTC.

The chain joins TRBV7-9 to TRBJ2-2; D possibly corresponds to TRBD2 (5 bases). Germline values: CDR1 SEHNR, CDR2 FQNEAQ (reference sequence). The CDR3 is 12 residues long. The V gene lost 10 bases and the J gene lost 5 bases, with 11 bases spanning the gap. CDR3 nucleotides: TGTGCCAATCCGGGGAAAACCGGGGAGCTGTTTTTT. Protein sequence: CANPGKTGELFF. Using reference TRBV7-9 and TRBJ2-2 for the parts outside the CDR3, the full variable domain is DTGVSQNPRHKITKRGQNVTFRCDPISEHNRLYWYRQTLGQGPEFLTYFQNEAQLEKSRLLSDRFSAERPKGSFSTLEIQRTEQGDSAMYLCANPGKTGELFFGEGSRLTVL.

The rearrangement uses TRBV19 and TRBJ2-7; D is possibly TRBD2 (6 bases). This CDR3 has 17 residues. CDR1 LNHDA and CDR2 SQIVND come from the germline V gene (reference sequence). V was trimmed by 4 bases and J by 2 bases, leaving 21 bases between them. CDR3 amino acids: CASSKRDSRGAPYEQYF. The CDR3 bases are TGTGCCAGTAGTAAAAGGGACTCCCGGGGAGCCCCCTACGAGCAGTACTTC.

The V and J genes are TRBV6-1 and TRBJ1-5; D is perhaps TRBD1 (5 bases). The CDR3 length is 15 residues. V was shortened by 5 bases and J by 0 bases, with 11 bases between the two germline ends. The germline V gene encodes CDR1 MNHNS and CDR2 SASEGT. CDR3 DNA: TGTGCCAGCAGTCCGGGACCTTATAGCAATCAGCCCCAGCATTTT. Translation: CASSPGPYSNQPQHF.

The rearrangement uses TRBV28 and TRBJ2-7; 9 positions agree with TRBD2. CDR3 length: 16 residues. With 6 bases clipped from V and 1 base from J, the junction kept 10 bases outside the gene matches. CDR1 is MDHEN, CDR2 SYDVKM, per germline. CDR3 in amino acids: CASSTKGLAWSYEQYF. The CDR3 DNA is TGTGCCAGCAGCACAAAGGGACTAGCTTGGTCCTACGAGCAGTACTTC.

This chain connects TRBV13 to TRBJ2-1, with 7 bases matching TRBD1. The CDR3 runs to 16 residues. Trimming took 5 bases from V and 3 from J; bases not matched to a gene: 10. Germline loops: CDR1 PRHDT, CDR2 FYEKMQ (reference sequence). CDR3 sequence (DNA): TGTGCCAGCAGCGCCGAACAGGGGAAGGTCTACAATGAGCAGTTCTTC. Encoded protein: CASSAEQGKVYNEQFF.

This clone was detected only once. The rearrangement links TRBV18 to TRBJ2-4; TRBD2 agrees at 8 bases. Germline loops: CDR1 KGHSH, CDR2 LQKENI. V was clipped by 0 bases and J by 6 bases; unmatched bases: 7. The CDR3 contains 16 residues. CDR3 in amino acids: CASSPPSGNGGNIQYF. CDR3 DNA sequence: TGTGCCAGCTCACCACCTAGCGGGAACGGTGGAAACATTCAGTACTTC.

V gene TRBV18 combines with J gene TRBJ1-6, with D uncertain. V shed 2 bases and J shed 8 bases, with 10 bases lying between them. CDR3 length equals 14 residues. Germline CDR1 KGHSH, CDR2 LQKENI. CDR3 loop: CASSPSAGDSPLHF. CDR3 nucleotide sequence: TGTGCCAGCTCACCATCGGCAGGAGATTCACCCCTCCACTTT.

This clone was recorded only once. The rearrangement uses TRBV27 and TRBJ2-5; D is uncertain. The CDR3 covers 12 residues. The germline V gene has CDR1 MNHEY and CDR2 SMNVEV (reference sequence). The germline V and J ends were trimmed by 4 bases and 5 bases, with 8 bases remaining between them. CDR3 loop: CASSSLGETQYF. As DNA, the CDR3 is TGTGCCAGCAGTTCCCTAGGGGAGACCCAGTACTTC.

The table lists this clone with a count of one. The chain carries TRBV2 and TRBJ2-3; D perhaps matches TRBD1 (5 bases). This CDR3 comprises 15 residues. Germline lookup yields CDR1 SNHLY and CDR2 FYNNEI. The germline V and J ends were trimmed by 8 bases and 2 bases, with 17 bases remaining between them. The CDR3 region is CASSPGVTDTDTQYF. The CDR3 DNA is TGTGCCAGCTCCCCCGGCGTGACAGACACAGATACGCAGTATTTT.